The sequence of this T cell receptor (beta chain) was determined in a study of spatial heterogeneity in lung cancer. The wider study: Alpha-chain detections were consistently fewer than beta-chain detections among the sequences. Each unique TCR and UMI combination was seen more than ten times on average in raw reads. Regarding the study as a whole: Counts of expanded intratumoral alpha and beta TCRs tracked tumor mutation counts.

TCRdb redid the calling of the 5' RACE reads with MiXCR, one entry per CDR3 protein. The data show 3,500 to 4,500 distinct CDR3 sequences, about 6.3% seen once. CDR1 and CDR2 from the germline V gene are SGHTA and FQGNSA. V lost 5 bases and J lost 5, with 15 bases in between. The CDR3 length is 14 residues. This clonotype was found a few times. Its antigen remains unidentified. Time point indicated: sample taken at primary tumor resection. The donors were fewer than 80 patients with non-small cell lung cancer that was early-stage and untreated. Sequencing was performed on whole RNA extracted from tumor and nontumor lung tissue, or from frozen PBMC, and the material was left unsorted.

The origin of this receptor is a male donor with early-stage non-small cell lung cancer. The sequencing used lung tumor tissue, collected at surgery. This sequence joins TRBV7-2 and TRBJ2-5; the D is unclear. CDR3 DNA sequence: TGTGCCAGCAGCCCCCGGAGTAACAAGGAGACCCAGTACTTC. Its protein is CASSPRSNKETQYF.